This T cell receptor beta chain is from a study of CD8 T cells in Susac syndrome. Study-level results: In its TCR sequencing and HLA analysis, the study acknowledged that the number of individuals was relatively small.

Germline V gene sequence: CDR1 MGHDK, CDR2 SYGVNS. V was clipped by 7 bases and J by 4 bases; unmatched bases: 3. The CDR3 is 13 residues long. Controls were drawn from healthy donors and were matched for age and sex. While CD8+ and CD4+ T cells were isolated negatively, TEMRA cells were enriched by FACS. After extraction with the RNeasy kit, roughly 0.5 to 1 ug of the RNA was reverse transcribed using random hexamers. An immunoSEQ multiplex PCR generated amplified TCR beta CDR3 products spanning 54 Vbeta and 13 Jbeta. TCRdb redid the calling of the immunoSEQ multiplex PCR reads with MiXCR, one entry per CDR3 protein. The sample carries fewer than 150,000 distinct CDR3 sequences, approximately 93% recorded once. Note on this clonotype: Its antigen remains unknown.

The sample comprised CD8+ T cells from PBMCs. The chain joins TRBV25-1 to TRBJ2-7, with TRBD2 matching over 11 bases. The TCR comes from a human donor in good health. As DNA, the CDR3 is TGTGCCAGCACTAGCGGGAGGAAGTACGAGCAGTACTTC. It yields the protein CASTSGRKYEQYF.